These T cell receptor beta chains were read from a single sample in a study of T cell repertoires in cytomegalovirus infection. Using its own MiXCR run on the reads, TCRdb lists one record per CDR3 protein. The sample contains 200,000 to 300,000 distinct CDR3 sequences, less than 9.5% of which appear only once. The material sequenced was PBMCs. Receptors originate from a human donor in good health (CMV status not recorded). Some clones in this sample may be carry-over from other donors' samples. Both conserved end residues are part of each CDR3. A D gene is named only where the DNA matches it firmly. A row's size may be missing; if present it is once, few, many or a size class.

clone_size: .
j_call: TRBJ2-7
v_call: TRBV5-1
d_call: .
cdr3_nt: TGCGCCAGCGGCCGGGACGGCGACTACGAGCAGTACTTC
cdr3_aa: CASGRDGDYEQYF

clone_size: few
j_call: TRBJ2-7
v_call: TRBV6-5
d_call: .
cdr3_nt: TGTGCCAGCAGGAGCGGCCGGTACTCCTACGAGCAGTACTTC
cdr3_aa: CASRSGRYSYEQYF

clone_size: few
j_call: TRBJ2-3
v_call: TRBV20-1
d_call: TRBD1
cdr3_nt: TGCAGTGCTAGAAAACAGGGGGATACGCAGTATTTT
cdr3_aa: CSARKQGDTQYF

clone_size: many
j_call: TRBJ2-4
v_call: TRBV7-2
d_call: .
cdr3_nt: TGTGCCAGCAGCTTAGGGGAGACTGCAGCCAAAAACATTCAGTACTTC
cdr3_aa: CASSLGETAAKNIQYF

clone_size: many
j_call: TRBJ2-1
v_call: TRBV19
d_call: .
cdr3_nt: TGTGCCAGTAGACAGAACCCTCTTGCCTACAATGAGCAGTTCTTC
cdr3_aa: CASRQNPLAYNEQFF

clone_size: few
j_call: TRBJ2-5
v_call: TRBV14
d_call: .
cdr3_nt: TGTGCCAGCAGCCAAGACTCAGGAATGCAAGAGACCCAGTACTTC
cdr3_aa: CASSQDSGMQETQYF

clone_size: many
j_call: TRBJ1-1
v_call: TRBV28
d_call: .
cdr3_nt: TGTGCCAGCACCAAAGCAGGGCGGAACACTGAAGCTTTCTTT
cdr3_aa: CASTKAGRNTEAFF

clone_size: many
j_call: TRBJ1-6
v_call: TRBV7-9
d_call: .
cdr3_nt: TGTGCCAGCAGCTTACTGTCCGGGAATTCACCCCTCCACTTT
cdr3_aa: CASSLLSGNSPLHF

clone_size: many
j_call: TRBJ1-5
v_call: TRBV5-4
d_call: TRBD1
cdr3_nt: TGTGCCAGCAGCTTGGGGGGACAGCCAAATCAGCCCCAGCATTTT
cdr3_aa: CASSLGGQPNQPQHF

clone_size: few
j_call: TRBJ1-2
v_call: TRBV15
d_call: .
cdr3_nt: TGTGCCACCAGCAGAGATTTGGAGGGGCTTCGGTATGGCTACACCTTC
cdr3_aa: CATSRDLEGLRYGYTF

clone_size: many
j_call: TRBJ1-2
v_call: TRBV7-9
d_call: TRBD1
cdr3_nt: TGTGCCAGCAGCTCTCCGGGACAGGGAGACTATGGCTACACCTTC
cdr3_aa: CASSSPGQGDYGYTF

clone_size: few
j_call: TRBJ1-5
v_call: TRBV28
d_call: .
cdr3_nt: TGTGCCAGCAGACAACAGATCCTCAATCAGCCCCAGCATTTT
cdr3_aa: CASRQQILNQPQHF

clone_size: .
j_call: TRBJ1-5
v_call: TRBV7-2
d_call: .
cdr3_nt: TGTGCCAGCAGCTTAGGTAAGGGGTCGAGTATCAATCAGCCCCAGCATTTT
cdr3_aa: CASSLGKGSSINQPQHF

clone_size: many
j_call: TRBJ2-3
v_call: TRBV7-2
d_call: TRBD2
cdr3_nt: TGTGCCAGCAGCTCCTCCGGGACTAGCCGCGATACGCAGTATTTT
cdr3_aa: CASSSSGTSRDTQYF

clone_size: many
j_call: TRBJ2-3
v_call: TRBV7-2
d_call: .
cdr3_nt: TGTGCCAGCAGCTTCGGCACAGATACGCAGTATTTT
cdr3_aa: CASSFGTDTQYF

clone_size: many
j_call: TRBJ1-5
v_call: TRBV6-6
d_call: TRBD1
cdr3_nt: TGTGCCAGCAGTTACTCAACACAGGGGAGCAATCAGCCCCAGCATTTT
cdr3_aa: CASSYSTQGSNQPQHF

clone_size: many
j_call: TRBJ2-2
v_call: TRBV12-3/TRBV12-4
d_call: TRBD1
cdr3_nt: TGTGCCAGCAGTCTAACAGGGGCCAACACCGGGGAGCTGTTTTTT
cdr3_aa: CASSLTGANTGELFF

clone_size: .
j_call: TRBJ2-3
v_call: TRBV20-1
d_call: TRBD2
cdr3_nt: TGCAGTGCTCCCGGACTAGCGGGAACGGGCACAGATACGCAGTATTTT
cdr3_aa: CSAPGLAGTGTDTQYF

clone_size: many
j_call: TRBJ2-7
v_call: TRBV7-9
d_call: .
cdr3_nt: TGTGCCAGCAGCCAAGGTGGGACGACCCCCTACGAGCAGTACTTC
cdr3_aa: CASSQGGTTPYEQYF

clone_size: .
j_call: TRBJ2-7
v_call: TRBV28
d_call: TRBD1
cdr3_nt: TGTGCCAGCAGCACAGGGGGCACGGTGTACGAGCAGTACTTC
cdr3_aa: CASSTGGTVYEQYF

clone_size: few
j_call: TRBJ2-3
v_call: TRBV4-2
d_call: .
cdr3_nt: TGTGCCAGCAGCCAAGATCTGGCCAGTGGCACAGATACGCAGTATTTT
cdr3_aa: CASSQDLASGTDTQYF

clone_size: many
j_call: TRBJ1-1
v_call: TRBV19
d_call: TRBD1
cdr3_nt: TGTGCCAGTAGTACGCTTGGACAGGCGACGAACACTGAAGCTTTCTTT
cdr3_aa: CASSTLGQATNTEAFF

clone_size: many
j_call: TRBJ1-1
v_call: TRBV10-3
d_call: .
cdr3_nt: TGTGCCATCAGGGGACACCTGAACACTGAAGCTTTCTTT
cdr3_aa: CAIRGHLNTEAFF

clone_size: .
j_call: TRBJ1-1
v_call: TRBV12-5
d_call: .
cdr3_nt: TGTGCTAGTGGTCCCCGGCCCATGTGGACTGAAGCTTTCTTT
cdr3_aa: CASGPRPMWTEAFF